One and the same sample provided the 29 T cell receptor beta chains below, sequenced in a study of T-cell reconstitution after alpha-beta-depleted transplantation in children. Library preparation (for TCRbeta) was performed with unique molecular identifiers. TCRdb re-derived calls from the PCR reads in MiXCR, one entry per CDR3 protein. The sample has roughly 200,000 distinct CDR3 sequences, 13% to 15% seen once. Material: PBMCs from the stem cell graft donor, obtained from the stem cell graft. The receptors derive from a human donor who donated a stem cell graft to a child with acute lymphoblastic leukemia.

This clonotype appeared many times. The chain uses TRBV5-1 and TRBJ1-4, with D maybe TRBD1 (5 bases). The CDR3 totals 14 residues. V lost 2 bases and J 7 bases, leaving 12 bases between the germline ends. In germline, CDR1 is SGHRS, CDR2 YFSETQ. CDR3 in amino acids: CASSFGTMGEKLFF. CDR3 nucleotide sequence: TGCGCCAGCAGCTTCGGGACTATGGGTGAAAAACTGTTTTTT.

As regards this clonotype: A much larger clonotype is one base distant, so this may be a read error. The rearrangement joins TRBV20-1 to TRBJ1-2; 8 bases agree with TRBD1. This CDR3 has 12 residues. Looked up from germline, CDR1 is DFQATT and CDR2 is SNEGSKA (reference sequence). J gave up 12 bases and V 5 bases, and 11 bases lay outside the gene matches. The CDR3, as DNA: TGCAGTGCTTCAGACAGGGGAATAGGCGACACCTTC. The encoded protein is CSASDRGIGDTF.

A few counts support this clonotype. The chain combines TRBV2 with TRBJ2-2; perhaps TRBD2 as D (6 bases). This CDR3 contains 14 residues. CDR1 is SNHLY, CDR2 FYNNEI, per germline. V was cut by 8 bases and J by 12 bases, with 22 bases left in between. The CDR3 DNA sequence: TGTGCCAGCGGTTTTAACACGGGGACTGCTCAGCTGTTTTTT. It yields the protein CASGFNTGTAQLFF.

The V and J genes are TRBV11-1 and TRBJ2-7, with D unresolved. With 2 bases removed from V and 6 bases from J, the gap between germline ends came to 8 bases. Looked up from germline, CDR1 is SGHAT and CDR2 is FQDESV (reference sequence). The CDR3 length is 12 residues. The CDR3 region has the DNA TGTGCCAGCAGCTTAATAAATGGCGAGCAGTACTTC. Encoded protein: CASSLINGEQYF.

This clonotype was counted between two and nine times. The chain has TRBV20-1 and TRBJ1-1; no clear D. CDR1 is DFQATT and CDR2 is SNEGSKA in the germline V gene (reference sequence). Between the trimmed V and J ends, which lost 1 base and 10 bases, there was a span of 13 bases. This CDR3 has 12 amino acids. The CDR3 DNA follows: TGCAGTGCTAGAGTTGGGTCTTCGGGAGCTTTCTTT. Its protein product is CSARVGSSGAFF.

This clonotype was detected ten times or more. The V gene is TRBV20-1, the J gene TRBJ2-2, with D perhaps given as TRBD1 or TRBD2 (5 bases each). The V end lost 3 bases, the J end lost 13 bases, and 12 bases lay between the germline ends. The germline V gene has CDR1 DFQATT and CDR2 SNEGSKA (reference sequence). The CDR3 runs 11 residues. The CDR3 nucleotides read TGCAGTGCTAGGGGACCTCAGGGGCTGTTTTTT. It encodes CSARGPQGLFF.

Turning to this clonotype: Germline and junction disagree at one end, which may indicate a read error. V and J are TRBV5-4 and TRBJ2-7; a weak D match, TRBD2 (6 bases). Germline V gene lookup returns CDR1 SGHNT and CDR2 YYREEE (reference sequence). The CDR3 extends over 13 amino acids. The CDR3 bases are TGTGCCAGCAACTTGGATCTAGCGTTTGAGCAGTACTTC. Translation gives CASNLDLAFEQYF.

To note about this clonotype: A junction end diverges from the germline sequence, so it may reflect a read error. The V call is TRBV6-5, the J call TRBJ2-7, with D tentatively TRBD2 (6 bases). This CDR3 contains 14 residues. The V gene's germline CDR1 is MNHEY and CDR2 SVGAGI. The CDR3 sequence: CASSYTGTSFEQYF. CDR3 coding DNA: TGTGCCAGCAGTTACACCGGGACTTCCTTCGAGCAGTACTTC.

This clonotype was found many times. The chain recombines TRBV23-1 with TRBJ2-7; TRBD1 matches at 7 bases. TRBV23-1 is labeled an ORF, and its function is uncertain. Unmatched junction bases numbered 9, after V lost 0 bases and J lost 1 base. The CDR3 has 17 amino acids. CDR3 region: CASSQSSPPGGSYEQYF. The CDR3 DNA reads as TGCGCCAGCAGTCAATCGAGTCCCCCAGGGGGTTCCTACGAGCAGTACTTC.

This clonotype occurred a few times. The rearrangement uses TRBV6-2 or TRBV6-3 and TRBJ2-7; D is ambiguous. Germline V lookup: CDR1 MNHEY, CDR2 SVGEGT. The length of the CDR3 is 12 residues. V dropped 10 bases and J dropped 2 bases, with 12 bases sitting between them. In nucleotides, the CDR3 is TGTGCCATCAACTCTACCCCCTACGAGCAGTACTTC. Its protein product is CAINSTPYEQYF.

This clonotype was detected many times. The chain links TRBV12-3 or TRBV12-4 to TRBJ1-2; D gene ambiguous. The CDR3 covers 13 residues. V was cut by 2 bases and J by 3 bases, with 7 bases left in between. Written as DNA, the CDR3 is TGTGCCAGCAGTTTAACGGGATACTATGGCTACACCTTC. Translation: CASSLTGYYGYTF.

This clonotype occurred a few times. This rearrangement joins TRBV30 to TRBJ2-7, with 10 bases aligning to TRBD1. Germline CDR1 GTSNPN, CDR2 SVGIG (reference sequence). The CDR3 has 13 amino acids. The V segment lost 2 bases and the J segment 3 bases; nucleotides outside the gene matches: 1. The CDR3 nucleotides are TGTGCCTGGAGTCGGGACAGGGGCTACGAGCAGTACTTC. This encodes CAWSRDRGYEQYF.

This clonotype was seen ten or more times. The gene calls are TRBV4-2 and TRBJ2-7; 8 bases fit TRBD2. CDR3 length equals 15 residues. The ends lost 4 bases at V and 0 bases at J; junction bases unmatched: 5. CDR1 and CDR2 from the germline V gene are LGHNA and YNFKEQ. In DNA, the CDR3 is TGTGCCAGCAGCCCGGGACTAGGAAGCTCCTACGAGCAGTACTTC. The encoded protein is CASSPGLGSSYEQYF.

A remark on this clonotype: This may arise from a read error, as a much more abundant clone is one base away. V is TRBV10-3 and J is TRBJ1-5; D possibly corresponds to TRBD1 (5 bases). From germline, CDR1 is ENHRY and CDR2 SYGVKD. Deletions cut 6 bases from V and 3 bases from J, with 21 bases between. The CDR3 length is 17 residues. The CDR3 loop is CAISLNYKGMYNQPQHF. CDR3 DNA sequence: TGTGCCATCAGCTTGAATTATAAGGGGATGTACAATCAGCCCCAGCATTTT.

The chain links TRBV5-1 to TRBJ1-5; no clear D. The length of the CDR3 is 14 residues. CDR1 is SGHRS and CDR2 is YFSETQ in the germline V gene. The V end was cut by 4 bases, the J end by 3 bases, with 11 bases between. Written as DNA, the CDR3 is TGCGCCAGCAGCCCCGGACTAAACAATCAGCCCCAGCATTTT. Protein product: CASSPGLNNQPQHF.

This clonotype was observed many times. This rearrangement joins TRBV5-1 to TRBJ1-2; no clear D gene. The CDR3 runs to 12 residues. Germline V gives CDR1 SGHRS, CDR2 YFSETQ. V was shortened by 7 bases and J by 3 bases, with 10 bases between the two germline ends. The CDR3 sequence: CASSPEDYGYTF. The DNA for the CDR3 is TGCGCCAGCTCTCCTGAGGACTATGGCTACACCTTC.

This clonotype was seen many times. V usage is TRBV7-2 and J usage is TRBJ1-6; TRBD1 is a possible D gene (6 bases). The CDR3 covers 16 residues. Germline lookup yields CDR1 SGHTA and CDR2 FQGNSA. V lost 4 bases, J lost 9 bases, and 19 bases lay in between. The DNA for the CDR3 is TGTGCCAGCAGCTGGTGGGGCAGGGGAGAGAGTTCACCCCTCCACTTT. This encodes CASSWWGRGESSPLHF.

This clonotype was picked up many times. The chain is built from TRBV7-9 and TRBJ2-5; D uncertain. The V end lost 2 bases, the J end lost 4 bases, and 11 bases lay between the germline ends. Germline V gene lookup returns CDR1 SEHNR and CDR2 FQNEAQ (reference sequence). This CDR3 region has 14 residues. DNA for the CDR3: TGTGCCAGCAGCTTACGTAGCCGGAGAGAGACCCAGTACTTC. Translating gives CASSLRSRRETQYF. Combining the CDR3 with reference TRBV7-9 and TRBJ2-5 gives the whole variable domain DTGVSQNPRHKITKRGQNVTFRCDPISEHNRLYWYRQTLGQGPEFLTYFQNEAQLEKSRLLSDRFSAERPKGSFSTLEIQRTEQGDSAMYLCASSLRSRRETQYFGPGTRLLVL.

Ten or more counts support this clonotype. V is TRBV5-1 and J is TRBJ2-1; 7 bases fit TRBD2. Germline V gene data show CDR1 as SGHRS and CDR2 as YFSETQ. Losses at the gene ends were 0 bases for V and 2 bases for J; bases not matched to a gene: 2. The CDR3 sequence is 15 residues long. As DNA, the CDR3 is TGCGCCAGCAGCTTGGGGCTAGCGGCCTACAATGAGCAGTTCTTC. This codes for CASSLGLAAYNEQFF.

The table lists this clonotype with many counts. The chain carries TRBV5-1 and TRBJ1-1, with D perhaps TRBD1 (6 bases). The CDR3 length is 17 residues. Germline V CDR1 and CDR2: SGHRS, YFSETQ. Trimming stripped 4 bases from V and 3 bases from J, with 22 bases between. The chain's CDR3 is CASSPKAGVSGYTEAFF. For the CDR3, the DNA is TGCGCCAGCAGCCCCAAGGCAGGGGTATCGGGGTACACTGAAGCTTTCTTT.

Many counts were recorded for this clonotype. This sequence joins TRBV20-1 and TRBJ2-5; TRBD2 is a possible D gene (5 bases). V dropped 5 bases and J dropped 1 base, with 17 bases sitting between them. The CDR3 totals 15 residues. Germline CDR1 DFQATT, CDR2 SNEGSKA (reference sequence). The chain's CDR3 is CSAQMSGEIQETQYF. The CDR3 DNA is TGCAGTGCTCAAATGTCCGGGGAGATCCAAGAGACCCAGTACTTC.

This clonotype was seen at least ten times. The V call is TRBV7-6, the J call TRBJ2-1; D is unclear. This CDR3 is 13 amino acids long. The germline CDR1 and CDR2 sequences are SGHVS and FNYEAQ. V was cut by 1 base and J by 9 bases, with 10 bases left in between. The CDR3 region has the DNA TGTGCCAGCAGCTTAGTTGAGACGGGTGAGCAGTTCTTC. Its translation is CASSLVETGEQFF.

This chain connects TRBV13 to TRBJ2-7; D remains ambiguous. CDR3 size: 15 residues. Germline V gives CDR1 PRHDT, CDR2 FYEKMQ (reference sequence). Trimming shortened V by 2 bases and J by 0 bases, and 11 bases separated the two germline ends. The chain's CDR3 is CASSLSRRSSYEQYF. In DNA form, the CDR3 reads TGTGCCAGCAGCTTAAGTCGGCGTAGCTCCTACGAGCAGTACTTC.

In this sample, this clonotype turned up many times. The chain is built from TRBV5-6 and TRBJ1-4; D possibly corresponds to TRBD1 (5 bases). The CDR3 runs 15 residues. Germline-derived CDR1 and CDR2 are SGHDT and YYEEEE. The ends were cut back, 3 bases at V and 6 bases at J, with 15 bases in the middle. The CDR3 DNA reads TGTGCCAGCAGCTCGGGAGCGGGGGTTGATGAAAAACTGTTTTTT. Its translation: CASSSGAGVDEKLFF.

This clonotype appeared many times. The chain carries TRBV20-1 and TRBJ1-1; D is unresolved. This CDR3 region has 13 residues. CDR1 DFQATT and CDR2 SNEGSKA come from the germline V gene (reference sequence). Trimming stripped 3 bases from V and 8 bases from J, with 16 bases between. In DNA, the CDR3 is TGCAGTGCTAGGACCGGGCAGACGGACGAAGCTTTCTTT. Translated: CSARTGQTDEAFF.

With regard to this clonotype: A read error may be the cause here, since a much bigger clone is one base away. DNA of the CDR3: TGTGCCGGCAGCCAATTAGCGGGAGTTAGAGAGACCCAGTACTTC. It codes for CAGSQLAGVRETQYF. This chain uses TRBV3-1 with TRBJ2-5; 9 bases map to TRBD2. CDR1 is LGHDT and CDR2 is YNNKEL in the germline V gene (reference sequence). The CDR3 covers 15 residues.

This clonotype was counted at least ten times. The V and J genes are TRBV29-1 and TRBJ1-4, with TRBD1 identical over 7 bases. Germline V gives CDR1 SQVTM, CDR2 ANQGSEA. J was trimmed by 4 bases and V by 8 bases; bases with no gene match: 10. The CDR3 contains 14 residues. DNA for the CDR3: TGCAGCATGAACAGACAGGGCTTTAATGAAAAACTGTTTTTT. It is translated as CSMNRQGFNEKLFF.

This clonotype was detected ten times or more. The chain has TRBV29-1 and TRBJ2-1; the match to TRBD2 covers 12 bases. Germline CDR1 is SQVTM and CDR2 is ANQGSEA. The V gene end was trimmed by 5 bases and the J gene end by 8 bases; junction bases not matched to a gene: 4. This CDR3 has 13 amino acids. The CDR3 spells CSVRTSGTDEQFF. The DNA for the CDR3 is TGCAGCGTTAGGACTAGCGGGACCGATGAGCAGTTCTTC.

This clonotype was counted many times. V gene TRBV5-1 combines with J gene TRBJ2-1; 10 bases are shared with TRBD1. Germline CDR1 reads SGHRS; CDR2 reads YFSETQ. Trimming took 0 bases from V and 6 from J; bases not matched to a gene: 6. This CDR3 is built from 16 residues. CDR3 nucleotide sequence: TGCGCCAGCAGCTTGGATCCGGGACAGGGGCCCAATGAGCAGTTCTTC. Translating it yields CASSLDPGQGPNEQFF. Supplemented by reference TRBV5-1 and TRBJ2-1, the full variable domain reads KAGVTQTPRYLIKTRGQQVTLSCSPISGHRSVSWYQQTPGQGLQFLFEYFSETQRNKGNFPGRFSGRQFSNSRSEMNVSTLELGDSALYLCASSLDPGQGPNEQFFGPGTRLTVL.